This record concerns one T cell receptor (beta chain) sequence. The CDR3 runs to 15 residues. The V gene lost 0 bases and the J gene lost 2 bases, with 11 bases spanning the gap. Per the germline V gene, CDR1 is SGHAT and CDR2 is FQNNGV. The data were taken from a study of blood T cell repertoires in COVID-19. Measured with immunoSEQ multiplex PCR; TCRdb has only the in-frame clones, and not every one. The sample lists tens of thousands of clones; roughly four fifths were seen once. The receptor comes from a man aged 50 or older with active or convalescent COVID-19. This chain joins TRBV11-2 and TRBJ2-7; D remains unclear. Input material: peripheral blood. The CDR3, as DNA: TGTGCCAGCAGCTTAGATTTCGAGGTACCCTACGAGCAGTACTTC. Protein: CASSLDFEVPYEQYF.